What follows describes a single T cell receptor beta chain. What it recognizes is unknown. V was cut by 7 bases and J by 1 base, with 13 bases left in between. Germline CDR1 reads MNHEY; CDR2 reads SVGAGI. The CDR3 contains 14 residues. The data originate from a study of OX40 agonist ivuxolimab in advanced cancers. In the study overall: Ivuxolimab doses were 0.01, 0.1, 0.3, 1.5, 3 or 10 mg/kg every 2 weeks.

Study-wide findings and caveats: Clonal expansion was seen in CD4+ and CD8+ blood T cells by week 6 at 0.1 to 3.0 mg/kg. Patients who responded partially at 0.1-3.0 mg/kg showed clonal expansion ranking among the lowest.

Measured with immunoSEQ multiplex PCR; TCRdb has only the in-frame clones, and not every one. The table shows approximately 90,000 clones, with over 85% occurring only once. The chain recombines TRBV6-5 with TRBJ1-2; D perhaps matches TRBD1 (6 bases). Sequencing used CD4+ or CD8+ T cells sorted from blood, obtained in a trial of the OX40 agonist ivuxolimab. This TCR was recovered from an adult with an advanced solid tumor such as melanoma, head and neck, liver or kidney cancer. The DNA for the CDR3 is TGTGCCAGCACCAGGACAGCCCTTAACTATGGCTACACCTTC. Translating it yields CASTRTALNYGYTF.